These T cell receptor beta chains were read from a single sample in a study of cytomegalovirus exposure and HLA in healthy donors. Here immunoSEQ multiplex PCR was the method, and the copy in TCRdb shows in-frame clones only, minus some. The sample has approximately 160,000 clones; approximately 78% are singletons. Sequenced input: PBMCs. These receptors were taken from a woman aged 50 to 65 in good health and CMV-seropositive. CDR3s include the opening cysteine and the closing phenylalanine or tryptophan. Each record gives: J gene, clone size, D gene, V gene, CDR3 DNA, CDR3 protein. A D gene is named only where the DNA matches it firmly. A clone size is listed for some rows: how often the clone was seen (once, few, many), or a class if it is expanded.

j_gene: TRBJ1-1
abundance: NA
d_gene: TRBD1
v_gene: TRBV5-6
CDR3nt: TGTGCCAGCAGCCGTGAGGACAGGCCGGGTGCTGAAGCTTTCTTT
CDR3aa: CASSREDRPGAEAFF

j_gene: TRBJ2-7
abundance: once
d_gene: NA
v_gene: TRBV5-6
CDR3nt: TGTGCCAGCAGCTTGGGGACCGGAGGCTACGAGCAGTACTTC
CDR3aa: CASSLGTGGYEQYF

j_gene: TRBJ2-7
abundance: NA
d_gene: NA
v_gene: TRBV4-2
CDR3nt: TGTGCCAGCAGCCAAGGTCTGAGCGGGTACGTATCCGAGCAGTACTTC
CDR3aa: CASSQGLSGYVSEQYF

j_gene: TRBJ1-2
abundance: NA
d_gene: TRBD1
v_gene: TRBV29-1
CDR3nt: TGCAGCGTTGAGCCCCGGGGACAGAGGAGGGTGTATGGCTACACCTTC
CDR3aa: CSVEPRGQRRVYGYTF

j_gene: TRBJ1-4
abundance: NA
d_gene: NA
v_gene: TRBV5-1
CDR3nt: TGCGCCAGCAGCCGAGGATTCAGGGGTAGTAGTGAAAAACTGTTTTTT
CDR3aa: CASSRGFRGSSEKLFF

j_gene: TRBJ2-2
abundance: NA
d_gene: NA
v_gene: TRBV15
CDR3nt: TGTGCCACCTCTTGGGGGCGGTACACCGGGGAGCTGTTTTTT
CDR3aa: CATSWGRYTGELFF

j_gene: TRBJ1-2
abundance: NA
d_gene: NA
v_gene: TRBV29-1
CDR3nt: TGCAGCGTTGCAGGGGAGAATAACTATGGCTACACCTTC
CDR3aa: CSVAGENNYGYTF

j_gene: TRBJ2-3
abundance: NA
d_gene: TRBD2
v_gene: TRBV6-4
CDR3nt: TGTGCCAGCAGTGCTAGCGGGGGGGCCTCAGATACGCAGTATTTT
CDR3aa: CASSASGGASDTQYF

j_gene: TRBJ1-2
abundance: NA
d_gene: TRBD1
v_gene: TRBV27
CDR3nt: TGTGCCAGCAGATTACAGGGGGTGAATGGCTACACCTTC
CDR3aa: CASRLQGVNGYTF

j_gene: TRBJ2-3
abundance: NA
d_gene: NA
v_gene: TRBV30
CDR3nt: TGTGCCTGGATCAATCACAGGTTAACAGATACGCAGTATTTT
CDR3aa: CAWINHRLTDTQYF

j_gene: TRBJ2-5
abundance: few
d_gene: TRBD2
v_gene: TRBV4-1
CDR3nt: TGCGCCAGCAGCCGAAGGACTAGCGGGGGGGCCGGAGAGACCCAGTACTTC
CDR3aa: CASSRRTSGGAGETQYF

j_gene: TRBJ1-5
abundance: few
d_gene: NA
v_gene: TRBV2
CDR3nt: TGTGCCAGCAGTGGCCCCGCTTTGGCGGTTAGCAATCAGCCCCAGCATTTT
CDR3aa: CASSGPALAVSNQPQHF

j_gene: TRBJ1-5
abundance: NA
d_gene: TRBD1
v_gene: TRBV6-1
CDR3nt: TGTGCCAGCAGAAGTGGGACAGGGAGCCAGCCCCAGCATTTT
CDR3aa: CASRSGTGSQPQHF

j_gene: TRBJ1-2
abundance: NA
d_gene: TRBD1
v_gene: TRBV18
CDR3nt: TGTGCCAGCTCCGAGGGGGCGCTAGGTGGCTACACCTTC
CDR3aa: CASSEGALGGYTF

j_gene: TRBJ1-2
abundance: NA
d_gene: NA
v_gene: TRBV5-1
CDR3nt: TGCGCCAGCAGCCCGGAGGGGATTGAGAGTTATGGCTACACCTTC
CDR3aa: CASSPEGIESYGYTF

j_gene: TRBJ1-6
abundance: NA
d_gene: NA
v_gene: TRBV30
CDR3nt: TGTGCTGCGACGTACTATCGGAATTCACCCCTCCACTTT
CDR3aa: CAATYYRNSPLHF

j_gene: TRBJ1-6
abundance: once
d_gene: NA
v_gene: TRBV6-5
CDR3nt: TGTGCCAGCAGCACACTAGCGGGGGCCAATTCACCCCTCCACTTT
CDR3aa: CASSTLAGANSPLHF

j_gene: TRBJ1-4
abundance: few
d_gene: NA
v_gene: TRBV5-1
CDR3nt: TGCGCCAGCAGCTGGCAGGGAGGCAGAAGTGAAAAACTGTTTTTT
CDR3aa: CASSWQGGRSEKLFF

j_gene: TRBJ2-5
abundance: NA
d_gene: NA
v_gene: TRBV7-7
CDR3nt: TGTGCCAGCAGCTTATCAGCTGCGGACCAAGAGACCCAGTACTTC
CDR3aa: CASSLSAADQETQYF

j_gene: TRBJ1-1
abundance: NA
d_gene: NA
v_gene: TRBV10-1
CDR3nt: TGCGCCAGCAGTGAGTATCGAGGAGGAGCGAGCCGGTGCGCCACTGAAGCTTTCTTT
CDR3aa: CASSEYRGGASRCATEAFF

j_gene: TRBJ2-5
abundance: NA
d_gene: TRBD2
v_gene: TRBV5-7
CDR3nt: TGTGCCAGCAGCTTTTATGCCGGGACTAGTTATTTTCAAGAGACCCAGTACTTC
CDR3aa: CASSFYAGTSYFQETQYF

j_gene: TRBJ2-2
abundance: NA
d_gene: TRBD1
v_gene: TRBV5-1
CDR3nt: TGCGCCAGCAGCTCCACAGCGACAGGGTTGCGCGGGGAGCTGTTTTTT
CDR3aa: CASSSTATGLRGELFF

j_gene: TRBJ2-7
abundance: NA
d_gene: TRBD2
v_gene: TRBV30
CDR3nt: TGTGCCTGGAGTTTCGGGGGGGGGTCCTACGAGCAGTACTTC
CDR3aa: CAWSFGGGSYEQYF

j_gene: TRBJ2-3
abundance: NA
d_gene: TRBD2
v_gene: TRBV4-1
CDR3nt: TGCGCCAGCAGCCAGCGGACTAGCGGGGGGGCCGATCGTCCAGATACGCAGTATTTT
CDR3aa: CASSQRTSGGADRPDTQYF

j_gene: TRBJ2-3
abundance: NA
d_gene: TRBD2
v_gene: TRBV10-2
CDR3nt: TGCGCCAGCAGTGAGGGGAATAGCGGGGTAGCAGATACGCAGTATTTT
CDR3aa: CASSEGNSGVADTQYF

j_gene: TRBJ2-7
abundance: NA
d_gene: TRBD1
v_gene: TRBV6-1
CDR3nt: TGTGCCAGCAGTGAGCACAGGGGGGTCTCCTACGAGCAGTACTTC
CDR3aa: CASSEHRGVSYEQYF

j_gene: TRBJ1-4
abundance: NA
d_gene: NA
v_gene: TRBV2
CDR3nt: TGTGCCAGCAGTGCCACGGGGGGCCTGGAAAAACTGTTTTTT
CDR3aa: CASSATGGLEKLFF

j_gene: TRBJ2-3
abundance: NA
d_gene: NA
v_gene: TRBV6-1
CDR3nt: TGTGCCAGCAGTGAAGCCTGGTCTAGCAGCACAGATACGCAGTATTTT
CDR3aa: CASSEAWSSSTDTQYF

j_gene: TRBJ1-2
abundance: NA
d_gene: NA
v_gene: TRBV9
CDR3nt: TGTGCCAGCAGCGTAGGGAATGAGGGTACCTATGGCTACACCTTC
CDR3aa: CASSVGNEGTYGYTF

j_gene: TRBJ2-7
abundance: NA
d_gene: NA
v_gene: TRBV5-1
CDR3nt: TGCGCCAGCAGCCATTCCGGAGGCTACGAGCAGTACTTC
CDR3aa: CASSHSGGYEQYF

j_gene: TRBJ1-6
abundance: NA
d_gene: NA
v_gene: TRBV27
CDR3nt: TGTGCCAGCAGTCCTACAGGGACCTATAATTCACCCCTCCACTTT
CDR3aa: CASSPTGTYNSPLHF

j_gene: TRBJ2-7
abundance: NA
d_gene: NA
v_gene: TRBV5-4
CDR3nt: TGTGCCAGCAGCTTGGGGCAGGGAGGTCTCTACGAGCAGTACTTC
CDR3aa: CASSLGQGGLYEQYF

j_gene: TRBJ1-2
abundance: NA
d_gene: TRBD1
v_gene: TRBV6-1
CDR3nt: TGTGCCAGCAACCCCTGGACAGGACGGGACTATGGCTACACCTTC
CDR3aa: CASNPWTGRDYGYTF

j_gene: TRBJ2-3
abundance: NA
d_gene: NA
v_gene: TRBV2
CDR3nt: TGTGCCAGCAGTGACCCAGGGGATAAAGATACGCAGTATTTT
CDR3aa: CASSDPGDKDTQYF

j_gene: TRBJ2-7
abundance: few
d_gene: TRBD1
v_gene: TRBV11-3
CDR3nt: TGTGCCAGCAGCACGCGGACAGGGTCGACCTACGAGCAGTACTTC
CDR3aa: CASSTRTGSTYEQYF

j_gene: TRBJ2-7
abundance: NA
d_gene: TRBD1
v_gene: TRBV6-1
CDR3nt: TGTGCCAGCAGTGAAGGACAGTACGTGACAGGGGTATACGAGCAGTACTTC
CDR3aa: CASSEGQYVTGVYEQYF

j_gene: TRBJ2-3
abundance: NA
d_gene: NA
v_gene: TRBV10-3
CDR3nt: TGTGCCATCAGTGGGGGGGGCGTAGATACGCAGTATTTT
CDR3aa: CAISGGGVDTQYF

j_gene: TRBJ2-3
abundance: NA
d_gene: TRBD1
v_gene: TRBV5-1
CDR3nt: TGCGCCAGCAGCCCACAGGGGGCCAGCACAGATACGCAGTATTTT
CDR3aa: CASSPQGASTDTQYF

j_gene: TRBJ2-7
abundance: few
d_gene: NA
v_gene: TRBV5-5
CDR3nt: TGTGCCAGCAGCTGGGCTGGACGGGGAGAGCAGTACTTC
CDR3aa: CASSWAGRGEQYF

j_gene: TRBJ2-7
abundance: NA
d_gene: NA
v_gene: TRBV2
CDR3nt: TGTGCCAGCAATTTAGCGTGGGGGGGCACCTACGAGCAGTACTTC
CDR3aa: CASNLAWGGTYEQYF

j_gene: TRBJ1-5
abundance: NA
d_gene: NA
v_gene: TRBV19
CDR3nt: TGTGCCAGTAGTATAGATTCCCCGCAGGTTCGCAATCAGCCCCAGCATTTT
CDR3aa: CASSIDSPQVRNQPQHF

j_gene: TRBJ2-2
abundance: NA
d_gene: TRBD1
v_gene: TRBV27
CDR3nt: TGTGCCAGCAGTTTATGGGGACAGGGGGCGGACACCGGGGAGCTGTTTTTT
CDR3aa: CASSLWGQGADTGELFF

j_gene: TRBJ1-2
abundance: NA
d_gene: TRBD1
v_gene: TRBV11-1
CDR3nt: TGTGCCAGCAGCCTTAGGACAGGGGATGGCTACACCTTC
CDR3aa: CASSLRTGDGYTF

j_gene: TRBJ2-1
abundance: NA
d_gene: NA
v_gene: TRBV18
CDR3nt: TGTGCCAGCTCACCACCGTTCGAGGGGGGACTAATGGAGCAGTTCTTC
CDR3aa: CASSPPFEGGLMEQFF

j_gene: TRBJ1-2
abundance: NA
d_gene: TRBD1
v_gene: TRBV5-1
CDR3nt: TGCGCCAGCAGCTTGGGAGGCAGGGGGAACTATGGCTACACCTTC
CDR3aa: CASSLGGRGNYGYTF

j_gene: TRBJ2-2
abundance: NA
d_gene: TRBD1
v_gene: TRBV6-6
CDR3nt: TGTGCCAGCAGTAGGGGGCTAAACACCGGGGAGCTGTTTTTT
CDR3aa: CASSRGLNTGELFF

j_gene: TRBJ1-1
abundance: few
d_gene: NA
v_gene: TRBV2
CDR3nt: TGTGCCAGCAGTGGACATGGCACTGAAGCTTTCTTT
CDR3aa: CASSGHGTEAFF

j_gene: TRBJ1-5
abundance: NA
d_gene: NA
v_gene: TRBV30
CDR3nt: TGTGCCTGGAGTCCGGGAAGTAATCAGCCCCAGCATTTT
CDR3aa: CAWSPGSNQPQHF

j_gene: TRBJ1-3
abundance: NA
d_gene: NA
v_gene: TRBV6-6
CDR3nt: TGTGCCAGCAGTTACTCGGACCACGGAGGCACCATATATTTT
CDR3aa: CASSYSDHGGTIYF

j_gene: TRBJ2-5
abundance: NA
d_gene: TRBD2
v_gene: TRBV5-4
CDR3nt: TGTGCCAGCAGTCCGGCTACTAGCGGGGGAGGGGAGACCCAGTACTTC
CDR3aa: CASSPATSGGGETQYF

j_gene: TRBJ2-5
abundance: NA
d_gene: NA
v_gene: TRBV6-1
CDR3nt: TGTGCCAGCAGTGAAGATGTGGGGCCCGGGACCCAGTACTTC
CDR3aa: CASSEDVGPGTQYF

j_gene: TRBJ2-1
abundance: NA
d_gene: NA
v_gene: TRBV18
CDR3nt: TGTGCCAGCTCACCTCAGGACTACTACAATGAGCAGTTCTTC
CDR3aa: CASSPQDYYNEQFF

j_gene: TRBJ2-1
abundance: NA
d_gene: NA
v_gene: TRBV6-1
CDR3nt: TGTGCCAGCAGATTAGCAGACAATGAGCAGTTCTTC
CDR3aa: CASRLADNEQFF